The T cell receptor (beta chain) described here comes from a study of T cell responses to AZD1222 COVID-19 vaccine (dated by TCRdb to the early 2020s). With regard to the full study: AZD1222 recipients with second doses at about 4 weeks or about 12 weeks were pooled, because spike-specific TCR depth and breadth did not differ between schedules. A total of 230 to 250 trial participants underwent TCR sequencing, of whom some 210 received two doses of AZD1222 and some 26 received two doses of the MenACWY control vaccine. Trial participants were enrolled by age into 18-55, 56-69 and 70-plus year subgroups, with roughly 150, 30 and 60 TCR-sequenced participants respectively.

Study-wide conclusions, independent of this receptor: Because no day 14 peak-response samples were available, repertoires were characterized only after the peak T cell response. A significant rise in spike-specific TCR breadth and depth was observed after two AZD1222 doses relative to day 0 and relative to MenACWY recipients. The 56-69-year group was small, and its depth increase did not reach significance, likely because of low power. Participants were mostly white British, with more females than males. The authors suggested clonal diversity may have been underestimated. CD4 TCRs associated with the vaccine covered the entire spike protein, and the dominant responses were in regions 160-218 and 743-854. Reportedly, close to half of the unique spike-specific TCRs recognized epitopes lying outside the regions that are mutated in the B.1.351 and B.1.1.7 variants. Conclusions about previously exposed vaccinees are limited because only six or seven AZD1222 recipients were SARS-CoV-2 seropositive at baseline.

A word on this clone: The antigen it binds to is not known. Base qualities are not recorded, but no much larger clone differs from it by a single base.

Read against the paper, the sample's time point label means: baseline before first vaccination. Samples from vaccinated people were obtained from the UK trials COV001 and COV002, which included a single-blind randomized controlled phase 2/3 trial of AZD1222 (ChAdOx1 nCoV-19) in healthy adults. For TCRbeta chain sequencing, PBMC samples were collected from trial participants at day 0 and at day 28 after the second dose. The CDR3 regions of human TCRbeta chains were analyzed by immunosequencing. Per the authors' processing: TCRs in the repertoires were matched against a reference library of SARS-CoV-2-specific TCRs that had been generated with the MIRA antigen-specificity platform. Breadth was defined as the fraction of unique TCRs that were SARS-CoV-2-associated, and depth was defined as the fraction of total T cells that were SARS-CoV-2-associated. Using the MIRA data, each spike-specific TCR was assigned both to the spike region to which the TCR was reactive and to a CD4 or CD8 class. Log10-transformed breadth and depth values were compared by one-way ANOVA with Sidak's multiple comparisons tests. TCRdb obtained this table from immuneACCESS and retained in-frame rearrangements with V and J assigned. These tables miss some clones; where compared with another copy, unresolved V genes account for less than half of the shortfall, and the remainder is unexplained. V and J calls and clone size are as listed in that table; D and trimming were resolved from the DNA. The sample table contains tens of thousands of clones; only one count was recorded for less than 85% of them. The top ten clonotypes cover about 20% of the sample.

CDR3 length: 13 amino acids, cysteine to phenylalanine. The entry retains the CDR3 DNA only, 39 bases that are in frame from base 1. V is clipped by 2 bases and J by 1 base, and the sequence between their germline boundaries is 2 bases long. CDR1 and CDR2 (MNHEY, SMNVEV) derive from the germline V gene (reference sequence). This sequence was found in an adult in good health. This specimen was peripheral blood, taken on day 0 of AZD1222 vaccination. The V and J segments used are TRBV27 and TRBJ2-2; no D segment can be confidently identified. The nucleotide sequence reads TGTGCCAGCAGTTTAGTGAACACCGGGGAGCTGTTTTTT. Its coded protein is CASSLVNTGELFF.